This TCR beta chain was sequenced for a study of blood T cell repertoires in COVID-19. V gave up 2 bases and J gave up 8 bases, with 10 bases separating them. CDR1 and CDR2 (germline): SGHTA, FQGNSA. This CDR3 is 14 amino acids long. This table comes from immunoSEQ multiplex PCR, and its TCRdb copy is limited to in-frame clones, with some not included. The sample yields 200,000 to 300,000 clones, approximately 85% seen once. The sequence was obtained from a middle-aged man with COVID-19, enrolled during active disease. The sequencing sample was made of peripheral blood. This sequence joins TRBV7-2 and TRBJ1-6; the D gene is possibly TRBD1 (5 bases). The CDR3 DNA follows: TGTGCCAGCAGCTTAAGGGGTCGCGATTCACCCCTCCACTTT. Translation gives CASSLRGRDSPLHF.